This TCR beta chain was sequenced during a study of T-cell reconstitution after alpha-beta-depleted transplantation in children. The library targeted TCRbeta and was prepared with unique molecular identifiers. TCRdb itself ran the PCR reads through MiXCR, one entry per CDR3 protein. The repertoire includes 640,000 or so distinct CDR3 sequences, roughly 15% of them detected once, and under 1.2% sits in the top ten. The specimen was PBMCs from the stem cell graft donor, collected from the stem cell graft. The sequence was obtained from a human donor who donated a stem cell graft to a child with acute myeloid leukemia.

The CDR3 loop is CASSYSRTGSSGNTIYF. The CDR3 nucleotides are TGTGCCAGCAGTTACTCAAGGACAGGAAGCTCTGGAAACACCATATATTTT. This chain uses TRBV6-5 with TRBJ1-3; the match to TRBD1 covers 7 bases. The V gene's germline CDR1 is MNHEY and CDR2 SVGAGI. This CDR3 spans 17 amino acids. The V segment lost 0 bases and the J segment 0 bases; nucleotides outside the gene matches: 5.